Included here is one TCR beta chain sequence, with context. This sample is part of a study of T cell responses to AZD1222 COVID-19 vaccine. The wider study: Combined were second doses at about 4 or about 12 weeks.

From germline, CDR1 is SGHDN and CDR2 FVKESK. This CDR3 region has 13 residues. Between the trimmed V and J ends, which lost 1 base and 3 bases, there was a span of 7 bases. Measured with immunoSEQ multiplex PCR; TCRdb has only the in-frame clones, and not every one. The table lists some 130,000 clones, more than 75% of them singletons, with roughly 4.3% in the top ten. This clonotype was sampled from an adult in good health. Sample: peripheral blood, taken on day 0 of AZD1222 vaccination. The chain uses TRBV14 and TRBJ2-7; D not resolved. The CDR3 region is CASSQAGRYEQYF. Written as DNA, the CDR3 is TGTGCCAGCAGCCAAGCAGGTCGCTACGAGCAGTACTTC. Based on the CDR3 plus reference TRBV14 and TRBJ2-7, the full variable domain is EAGVTQFPSHSVIEKGQTVTLRCDPISGHDNLYWYRRVMGKEIKFLLHFVKESKQDESGMPNNRFLAERTGGTYSTLKVQPAELEDSGVYFCASSQAGRYEQYFGPGTRLTVT.